The rows below give T cell receptor beta chains drawn from one sample of a study of graft-versus-host responses after intestinal transplantation. No antigen is known for these receptors. Assay: immunoSEQ multiplex PCR; the TCRdb copy retains only in-frame clones and omits some. The sample includes tens of thousands of clones, approximately 92% of them seen just once. Sequenced here: unstimulated CD8+ T cells sorted from spleen or lymph node cells, sampled before transplant. All receptors derive from a human donor who was the organ donor for an intestinal transplant. CDR3s include the opening cysteine and the closing phenylalanine or tryptophan. A D gene is named only where the DNA matches it firmly. A clone size is listed for some rows: how often the clone was seen (once, few, many), or a class if it is expanded.

TRBJ1-1 - TRBV6-6 - TGTGCCAGCAGTTATTACTTACAGGGCGGGGGGAGGTTGTTCTTT CASSYYLQGGGRLFF
TRBJ1-2 - TRBV18 - TGTGCCAGCTCAAAGGTCGACAGTGTCCAGTACACCTTC CASSKVDSVQYTF
TRBJ1-4 - TRBV25-1 - TGTGCCAGCCGGGGGTTATCCTCTGAAAAACTGTTTTTT CASRGLSSEKLFF
TRBJ2-1 TRBD2 TRBV4-1 - TGCGCCAGCAGCCCCCGCCCCAGACTAGCGGGGTATTACAATGAGCAGTTCTTC CASSPRPRLAGYYNEQFF
TRBJ2-7 TRBD1 TRBV27 - TGTGCCAGCAGTTCCCGACAGGGGGCCTACGAGCAGTACTTC CASSSRQGAYEQYF
TRBJ2-5 - TRBV7-9 - TGTGCCAGCAGCTTAGTAAAAGAGACCCAGTACTTC CASSLVKETQYF
TRBJ2-1 - TRBV10-3 - TGTGCCATCACTGGAGGGGCTATAAATGAGCAGTTCTTC CAITGGAINEQFF
TRBJ2-5 TRBD1 TRBV7-8 once TGTGCCAGCAGCTCGGGACAGGGGCAAGAGACCCAGTACTTC CASSSGQGQETQYF
TRBJ2-7 - TRBV6-5 - TGTGCCAGCAGTGAAGCGGACAGACTCTACTTC CASSEADRLYF
TRBJ2-3 - TRBV28 - TGTGCCAGCAGTTTATGGGCAGGGATCACAGATACGCAGTATTTT CASSLWAGITDTQYF
TRBJ2-2 TRBD1 TRBV5-8 - TGTGCCAGTACGCAACAGGGGGCGAGTTCTTCGAACACCGGGGAGCTGTTTTTT CASTQQGASSSNTGELFF
TRBJ1-2 - TRBV4-3 few TGCGCCAGCAGCCGGCCGGGCGGGGGGCAAGGCTACACCTTC CASSRPGGGQGYTF
TRBJ2-3 - TRBV9 - TGTGCCAGCAGCGTAGCCCCTAGCGGCACAGATACGCAGTATTTT CASSVAPSGTDTQYF
TRBJ1-4 - TRBV5-1 - TGCGCCAGCAGCGATGGACAGCTTCGAGGGCTGTCTAATGAAAAACTGTTTTTT CASSDGQLRGLSNEKLFF
TRBJ1-2 - TRBV20-1 - TGCAGTGCTAGGGGAGGGGATGGCTACACCTTC CSARGGDGYTF
TRBJ2-5 - TRBV4-1 - TGCGCCAGCAGCCCAAATCAGGGCAGGGCCCAGGAGACCCAGTACTTC CASSPNQGRAQETQYF
TRBJ2-1 - TRBV9 once TGTGCCAGCAGCGTAATCGTCCCCAGCGGGTCTAGGGATGAGCAGTTCTTC CASSVIVPSGSRDEQFF
TRBJ2-7 - TRBV5-5 - TGTGCCAGCAGCTTGGTAGGCACCCCGCCATTCGGTCCAGGAGGAGAGCAGTACTTC CASSLVGTPPFGPGGEQYF
TRBJ2-7 - TRBV28 - TGTGCCAGCAGTTTGGGTCGGGGTATGCGCCTGGTCGACGAGCAGTACTTC CASSLGRGMRLVDEQYF
TRBJ1-6 - TRBV6-6 few TGTGCCAGCAGTTTCAGGACAGTTCTCAATTCACCCCTCCACTTT CASSFRTVLNSPLHF
TRBJ2-3 TRBD2 TRBV29-1 - TGCAGCGTTGAAGAACGGGGGGACCCTAGGGATACGCAGTATTTT CSVEERGDPRDTQYF
TRBJ1-2 - TRBV4-3 few TGCGCCAGCAGCCAAGATCAGGGCTACACCTTC CASSQDQGYTF
TRBJ1-2 TRBD1 TRBV28 - TGTGCCAGCAGCCCCTTAGGGACGACAGGGGGTAGGCATGGCTACACCTTC CASSPLGTTGGRHGYTF
TRBJ2-1 - TRBV14 - TGTGCCAGCAGCCAAGTCAGGGGCCCCTACAATGAGCAGTTCTTC CASSQVRGPYNEQFF
TRBJ1-3 - TRBV5-1 - TGCGCCAGCAGCAGCTACAGGACCGGCGCTGGAAACACCATATATTTT CASSSYRTGAGNTIYF
TRBJ2-1 - TRBV6-4 - TGTGCCAGCAGTGACTCTTTCACAGGACCGCAGTTCTTC CASSDSFTGPQFF
TRBJ1-4 TRBD1 TRBV29-1 - TGCAGCGTTTGGGGACAGGGGAGTGAAAAACTGTTTTTT CSVWGQGSEKLFF
TRBJ1-3 - TRBV9 - TGTGCCAGCAGCGGCCGGAGCTCTGGAAACACCATATATTTT CASSGRSSGNTIYF
TRBJ2-7 TRBD2 TRBV7-9 - TGTGCCAGCAGCTCGGAGGCGGGGGGCGCCTACGAGCAGTACTTC CASSSEAGGAYEQYF
TRBJ2-1 TRBD1 TRBV27 - TGTGCCAGCTATTTAGGGATGGGACAGGGATATCACCCAGACTACAATGAGCAGTTCTTC CASYLGMGQGYHPDYNEQFF
TRBJ1-5 - TRBV19 - TGTGCCGGGGGGGGGAATCAGCCCCAGCATTTT CAGGGNQPQHF
TRBJ2-3 - TRBV7-2 - TGTGCCAGCAGCTTATGGGGGCACTTGGATACGCAGTATTTT CASSLWGHLDTQYF
TRBJ2-5 - TRBV19 once TGTGCCAGTAGCGCCCTAGGGAGTGGAAAGACCCAGTACTTC CASSALGSGKTQYF
TRBJ2-2 TRBD1 TRBV5-1 - TGCGCCAGCAGCCTGGACAGGGCCCCGAGGGAGCTGTTTTTT CASSLDRAPRELFF
TRBJ2-7 TRBD2 TRBV27 - TGTGCCAGCAGTTCCGAGACTAGCGGGGCCTACGAGCAGTACTTC CASSSETSGAYEQYF
TRBJ2-6 - TRBV21-1 few TGTGCCAGCAGCAAATACGCGACACCGGGACTGACCTCTGGGGCCAACGTCCTGACTTTC CASSKYATPGLTSGANVLTF
TRBJ2-5 - TRBV28 - TGTGCCAGCAGCTTGAGCCCGAGTGAGACCCAGTACTTC CASSLSPSETQYF
TRBJ1-1 - TRBV28 - TGTGCCAGCAGTTTTGAGGGGGACACTGAAGCTTTCTTT CASSFEGDTEAFF
TRBJ2-7 TRBD2 TRBV5-1 - TGCGCCAGCAGCTGGACACTAGCGGGGGGGGTTGTGGAGCAGTACTTC CASSWTLAGGVVEQYF
TRBJ1-4 TRBD1 TRBV7-9 once TGTGCCAGCACCCTGGTAGGGGGCACTGAAAAACTGTTTTTT CASTLVGGTEKLFF
TRBJ2-7 TRBD2 TRBV28 once TGTGCCAGCGAGACTAGCGGGAGGGTCGGCGAGCAGTACTTC CASETSGRVGEQYF
TRBJ2-1 TRBD2 TRBV5-1 - TGCGCCAGCAGCTTCGGGACTAGCGGGGGGTATGAGCAGTTCTTC CASSFGTSGGYEQFF
TRBJ1-2 - TRBV18 - TGTGCCAGCTCACTAACGGACAGTAGCTATGGCTACACCTTC CASSLTDSSYGYTF
TRBJ2-7 - TRBV6-5 - TGTGCCAGCAGATCACTGGGGCTCTCCTACGAGCAGTACTTC CASRSLGLSYEQYF
TRBJ1-1 - TRBV5-1 - TGCGCCAGCAGCTGGACAGTGAACACTGAAGCTTTCTTT CASSWTVNTEAFF
TRBJ2-7 - TRBV11-2 - TGTGCCAGCAGCTTAGATCTCGGCGCGGGACTTGACGAGCAGTACTTC CASSLDLGAGLDEQYF
TRBJ1-2 - TRBV5-6 - TGTGCCAGCAGCTATTTCATGGGGGGTTATGGCTACACCTTC CASSYFMGGYGYTF
TRBJ2-3 TRBD2 TRBV7-2 - TGTGCCAGCAGCTTAGCGGTAACTTTCGGACTAGCGCAGTATTTT CASSLAVTFGLAQYF
TRBJ1-1 TRBD1 TRBV27 - TGTGCCAGCAGTCTACGGACAGGGTGGAGTGAAGCTTTCTTT CASSLRTGWSEAFF
TRBJ1-3 - TRBV6-1 - TGTGCCAGCAGTGAATATCAGGGTCCGCCTGGAAACACCATATATTTT CASSEYQGPPGNTIYF
TRBJ2-1 - TRBV5-6 - TGTGCCAGCAGCTTGCCAGGGGTCAATGAGCAGTTCTTC CASSLPGVNEQFF
TRBJ1-5 - TRBV5-4 once TGTGCCAGCAGCTTGTGGGGGGATAGCAATCAGCCCCAGCATTTT CASSLWGDSNQPQHF
TRBJ2-1 - TRBV28 - TGTGCCAGCAGTCCGCTCTTGGGCGGGGTTTCCTACAATGAGCAGTTCTTC CASSPLLGGVSYNEQFF
TRBJ1-1 - TRBV19 - TGTGCCAGTAGTATAGATAGCTACACTGAAGCTTTCTTT CASSIDSYTEAFF
TRBJ2-7 TRBD2 TRBV6-5 - TGTGCCAGCAGTTACTCGATGCGGGGGAGCTCCTACGAGCAGTACTTC CASSYSMRGSSYEQYF